The clone carrying this T cell receptor (beta chain) occurred a few times. The data originate from a study of T cells in Graves' hyperthyroidism and ophthalmopathy. The CDR3 is 16 residues long. V was shortened by 0 bases and J by 2 bases, with 13 bases between the two germline ends. Germline V gene sequence: CDR1 SEHNR, CDR2 FQNEAQ (reference sequence). From RNA transcripts, TCR beta CDR3 regions were amplified. Carried out on the TCR CDR3, a first-round RT-PCR used the HTBI primer set. TCRdb recomputed calls from the multiplex PCR reads with MiXCR, one row per CDR3 protein. The sample lists a few hundred thousand distinct CDR3 sequences, about an eighth seen once, with roughly 4.8% in the top ten. Stable Graves' hyperthyroidism meant no ophthalmopathy progression within 18 months. Based on clinical symptoms, serum thyroxine and TRAb, thyroid ultrasound and orbital computed tomography, diagnoses were reached.

This TCR derives from a woman in her late teens or twenties with Graves' hyperthyroidism. What was sequenced was blood. The chain couples TRBV7-9 to TRBJ2-5, with no clear D. The CDR3: CASSLALLETQETQYF. The CDR3 DNA reads as TGTGCCAGCAGCTTAGCACTTCTAGAGACTCAAGAGACCCAGTACTTC.